A selection of T cell receptor beta chains follows, all from one sample in a study of identical twins. TCRdb recomputed calls from the 5' RACE reads with MiXCR, one row per CDR3 protein. The sample holds 350,000 to 450,000 distinct CDR3 sequences, about 18% seen once. Sequencing was done on a sample of naive T cells sorted from blood. The source of these receptors is a man aged 45 to 65 in good health. The CDR3 runs from the conserved cysteine through the conserved F or W. D genes are given only for firm matches. Clone sizes are given selectively: once, few, many, or a class where the clone is expanded.

CDR3,DNA,D,J,size,V
CASSPRDSGANVLTF,TGCGCCAGCAGCCCGAGAGACTCTGGGGCCAACGTCCTGACTTTC,.,TRBJ2-6,few,TRBV5-1
CSVDRQEETQYF,TGCAGCGTTGACCGACAGGAAGAGACCCAGTACTTC,.,TRBJ2-5,.,TRBV29-1
CASSFGNNQPQHF,TGTGCCAGCAGCTTTGGCAACAATCAGCCCCAGCATTTT,.,TRBJ1-5,many,TRBV5-5
CASSLLAGAYEQYF,TGTGCCAGCAGTTTACTAGCGGGAGCCTACGAGCAGTACTTC,TRBD2,TRBJ2-7,many,TRBV27
CASSYLSGKTDTQYF,TGTGCCAGCAGTTACCTTAGCGGGAAAACAGATACGCAGTATTTT,TRBD2,TRBJ2-3,.,TRBV6-2/TRBV6-3
CASSPTSGRGEQYF,TGTGCCAGCTCACCGACTAGCGGGAGGGGTGAGCAGTACTTC,TRBD2,TRBJ2-7,.,TRBV18
CASSIDLNSPLHF,TGTGCCAGCAGCATAGACCTTAATTCACCCCTCCACTTT,.,TRBJ1-6,few,TRBV5-6
CASSEGLAGGRTYNEQFF,TGCGCCAGCAGTGAGGGACTAGCGGGGGGACGAACCTACAATGAGCAGTTCTTC,TRBD2,TRBJ2-1,.,TRBV10-2
CASSQGQGIRLAGETVSYNEQFF,TGTGCCAGCAGCCAAGGTCAGGGTATTAGACTAGCGGGAGAAACAGTATCCTACAATGAGCAGTTCTTC,TRBD2,TRBJ2-1,.,TRBV4-2
CSVSFNDRYSYNEQFF,TGCAGTGTTAGTTTCAATGACAGGTACTCCTACAATGAGCAGTTCTTC,.,TRBJ2-1,.,TRBV20-1
CASSLGRSQETQYF,TGCGCCAGCAGCTTAGGACGGTCCCAAGAGACCCAGTACTTC,.,TRBJ2-5,few,TRBV5-1
CASSQDWTSNTEAFF,TGTGCCAGCAGCCAAGATTGGACCTCGAACACTGAAGCTTTCTTT,.,TRBJ1-1,.,TRBV4-2
CASSLALRGGTDTQYF,TGCGCCAGCAGCTTGGCCTTGCGGGGGGGCACAGATACGCAGTATTTT,TRBD2,TRBJ2-3,many,TRBV5-1
CASSIGTGSHQPQHF,TGTGCCAGTAGTATTGGGACAGGGTCTCATCAGCCCCAGCATTTT,TRBD1,TRBJ1-5,many,TRBV19
CASSPMDIAGELFF,TGCGCCAGCAGCCCAATGGACATCGCCGGGGAGCTGTTTTTT,.,TRBJ2-2,.,TRBV5-1
CASSLFASGKVEQFF,TGTGCCAGCAGTTTATTTGCTAGCGGGAAGGTTGAGCAGTTCTTC,TRBD2,TRBJ2-1,many,TRBV28
CASCLASSYVGGELFF,TGCGCCAGCTGCTTGGCCTCCAGCTATGTGGGCGGGGAGCTGTTTTTT,.,TRBJ2-2,.,TRBV5-1
CASSPPPRGDTQYF,TGTGCCAGCTCACCACCGCCGCGTGGAGATACGCAGTATTTT,.,TRBJ2-3,many,TRBV18
CSARASSGRGYEQYF,TGCAGTGCTAGAGCCAGTAGCGGGAGGGGATACGAGCAGTACTTC,TRBD2,TRBJ2-7,.,TRBV20-1
CASSLLFRGRFEQYF,TGTGCCAGCAGTTTATTGTTCAGGGGCCGTTTTGAGCAGTACTTC,.,TRBJ2-7,.,TRBV28